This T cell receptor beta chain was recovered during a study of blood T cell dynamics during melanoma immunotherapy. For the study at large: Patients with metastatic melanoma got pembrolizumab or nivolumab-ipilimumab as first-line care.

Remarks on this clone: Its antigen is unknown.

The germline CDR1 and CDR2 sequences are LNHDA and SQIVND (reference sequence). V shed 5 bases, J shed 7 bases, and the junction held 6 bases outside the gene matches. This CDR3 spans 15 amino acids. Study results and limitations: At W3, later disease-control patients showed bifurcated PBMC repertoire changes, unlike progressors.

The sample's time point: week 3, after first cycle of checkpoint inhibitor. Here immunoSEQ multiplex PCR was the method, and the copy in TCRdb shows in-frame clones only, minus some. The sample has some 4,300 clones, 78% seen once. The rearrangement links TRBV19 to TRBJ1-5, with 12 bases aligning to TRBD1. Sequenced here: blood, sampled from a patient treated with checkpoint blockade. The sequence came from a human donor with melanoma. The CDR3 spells CASSLGTGGQQPQHF. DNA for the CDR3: TGTGCCAGTAGTTTAGGGACAGGGGGCCAGCAGCCCCAGCATTTT.